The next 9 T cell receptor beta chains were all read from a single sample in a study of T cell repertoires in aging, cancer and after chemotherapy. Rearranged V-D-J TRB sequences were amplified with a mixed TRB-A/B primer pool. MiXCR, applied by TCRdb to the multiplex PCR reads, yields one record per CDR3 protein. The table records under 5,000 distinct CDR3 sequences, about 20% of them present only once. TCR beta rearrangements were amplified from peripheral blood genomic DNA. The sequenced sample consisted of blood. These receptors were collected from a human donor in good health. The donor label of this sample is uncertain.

CDR3 sequence (DNA): TGTGCCAGCAGCTTATCTTCTAGCGGGAAGACAGATACGCAGTATTTT. Its translation: CASSLSSSGKTDTQYF. This sequence joins TRBV7-4 and TRBJ2-3; 9 positions agree with TRBD2. CDR1 SGHVT and CDR2 SQSDAQ come from the germline V gene. V trimming: 2 bases; J trimming: 3 bases; junction bases outside the gene matches: 6. CDR3 size: 16 residues.

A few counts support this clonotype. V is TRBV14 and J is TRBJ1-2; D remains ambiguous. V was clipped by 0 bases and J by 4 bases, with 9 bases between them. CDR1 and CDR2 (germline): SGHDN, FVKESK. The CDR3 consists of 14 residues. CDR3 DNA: TGTGCCAGCAGCCAAGACGATCGTTTCTATGGCTACACCTTC. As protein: CASSQDDRFYGYTF.

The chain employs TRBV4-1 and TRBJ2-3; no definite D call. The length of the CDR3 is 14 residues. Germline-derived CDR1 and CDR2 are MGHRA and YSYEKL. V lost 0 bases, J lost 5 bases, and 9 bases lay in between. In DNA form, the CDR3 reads TGCGCCAGCAGCCAAGATACCGAACTAGATACGCAGTATTTT. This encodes CASSQDTELDTQYF.

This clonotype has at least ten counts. The CDR3 DNA follows: TGTGCCACCAGTGATTTGGGTAGCGGGAACAACAATGAGCAGTTCTTC. Translation gives CATSDLGSGNNNEQFF. This chain uses TRBV24-1 with TRBJ2-1; TRBD2 matches 8 bases. The CDR3 is made up of 16 amino acids. The V gene's germline CDR1 is KGHDR and CDR2 SFDVKD. The V gene end was trimmed by 0 bases and the J gene end by 5 bases; junction bases not matched to a gene: 5.

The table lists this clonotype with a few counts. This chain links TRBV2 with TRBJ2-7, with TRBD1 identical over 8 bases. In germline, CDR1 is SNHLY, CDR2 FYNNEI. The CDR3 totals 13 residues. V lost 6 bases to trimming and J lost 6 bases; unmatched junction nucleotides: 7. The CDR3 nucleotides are TGTGCCAGCAGGAGGACAGGGACCCCCGAGCAGTACTTC. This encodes CASRRTGTPEQYF. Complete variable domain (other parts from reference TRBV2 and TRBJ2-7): EPEVTQTPSHQVTQMGQEVILRCVPISNHLYFYWYRQILGQKVEFLVSFYNNEISEKSEIFDDQFSVERPDGSNFTLKIRSTKLEDSAMYFCASRRTGTPEQYFGPGTRLTVT.

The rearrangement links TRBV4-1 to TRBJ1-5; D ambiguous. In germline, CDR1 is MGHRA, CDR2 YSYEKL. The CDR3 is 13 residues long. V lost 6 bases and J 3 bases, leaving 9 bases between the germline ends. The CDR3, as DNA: TGCGCCAGCAGGTGGATCTTCAATCAGCCCCAGCATTTT. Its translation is CASRWIFNQPQHF.

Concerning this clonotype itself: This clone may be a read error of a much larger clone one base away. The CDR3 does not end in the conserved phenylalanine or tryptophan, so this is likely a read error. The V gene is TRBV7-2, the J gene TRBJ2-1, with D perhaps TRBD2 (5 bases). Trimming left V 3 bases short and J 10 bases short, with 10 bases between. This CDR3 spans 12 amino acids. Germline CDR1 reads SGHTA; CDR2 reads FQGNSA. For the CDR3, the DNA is TGTGCCAGCAGCTTTAGTCGCGGGGAGCAGTTCCTC. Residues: CASSFSRGEQFL.

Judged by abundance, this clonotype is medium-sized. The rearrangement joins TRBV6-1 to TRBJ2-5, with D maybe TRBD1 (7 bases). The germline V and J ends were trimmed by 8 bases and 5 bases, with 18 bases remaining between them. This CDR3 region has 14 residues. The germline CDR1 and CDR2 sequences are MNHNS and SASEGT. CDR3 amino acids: CASEEGAGFETQYF. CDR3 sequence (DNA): TGTGCCAGCGAGGAGGGGGCAGGTTTCGAGACCCAGTACTTC.

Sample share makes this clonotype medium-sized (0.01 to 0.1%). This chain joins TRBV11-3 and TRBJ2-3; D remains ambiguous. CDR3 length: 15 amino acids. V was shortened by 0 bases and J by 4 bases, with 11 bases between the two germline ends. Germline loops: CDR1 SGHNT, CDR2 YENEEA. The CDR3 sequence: CASSLDPTRADTQYF. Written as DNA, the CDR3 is TGTGCCAGCAGCTTAGACCCGACCCGGGCAGATACGCAGTATTTT.